This T cell receptor (beta chain) was identified during a study of T cells after yellow fever vaccination. Study-level findings and limits: Post-booster reappearance was seen for most primary-vaccination clones (just over 95% CD4, 75% to 90% CD8).

From the 5' RACE reads, TCRdb called clonotypes with MiXCR, one entry per CDR3 protein. The top ten clones hold roughly 19% of a sample with about 330,000 distinct CDR3 sequences, 6.8% of them seen once. CDR1 is MNHEY and CDR2 is SVGEGT in the germline V gene. V gave up 6 bases and J gave up 5 bases; unmatched junction bases: 20. CDR3 size: 19 residues. This clonotype was detected only a few times. Its antigen is not known. This TCR came from a man younger than 35 who received the YFV17D yellow fever vaccine. This chain uses TRBV6-2 or TRBV6-3 with TRBJ2-4, with 9 bases identical to TRBD1. This material consisted of PBMCs, taken around 45 days after the first yellow fever vaccination. In DNA form, the CDR3 reads TGTGCCAGCAGCTCCCTGAAATTTTGGGACAGGGATGGACAAAACATTCAGTACTTC. Its protein product is CASSSLKFWDRDGQNIQYF.